The clone carrying this TCR beta chain has ten or more counts. Its antigen remains unknown. The iRepertoire nested amplicon-rescue multiplex PCR amplified TCR alpha and beta CDR3s from RNA. TCRdb re-analysed the multiplex PCR reads in MiXCR, keeping a single row per CDR3 protein. The profile shows about 400,000 distinct CDR3 sequences, 41% of them singletons. The data are from a study of glioma-infiltrating T cells. Whole-study context: WHO grade II oligodendrogliomas or astrocytomas, plus non-recurrent WHO grade IV glioblastomas, were sampled. Blood libraries targeted roughly 4.5- to 10-fold coverage of roughly 1 million T cells.

Study results and caveats: Above-expected tissue-blood divergence occurred in all gliomas, most in low-grade ones. Very few CDR3 sequences were shared between tissue and blood.

Trimming took 8 bases from V and 3 from J, leaving 16 bases between them. From germline, CDR1 is MDHEN and CDR2 SYDVKM. The CDR3 has 14 residues. The receptor was isolated from a human donor with low-grade glioma or glioblastoma, undergoing nonglioma brain surgery, or in good health (not recorded which). The source material was glioma tissue, nonneoplastic brain tissue, or PBMCs (not recorded which). The chain recombines TRBV28 with TRBJ1-2; D is unresolved. The CDR3 region is CASVRDSTHYGYTF. CDR3 nucleotides: TGTGCCAGCGTGAGAGATTCCACCCACTATGGCTACACCTTC.